In its sample, the clone carrying this T cell receptor (beta chain) was seen a few times. This entry is derived from a study of cytomegalovirus exposure and HLA in healthy donors. The V and J ends lost 5 bases and 1 base, in that order; junction bases with no gene match: 2. Germline lookup yields CDR1 SGHNT and CDR2 YENEEA. CDR3 length equals 14 residues. Primers: 60 Vbeta forward and 13 Jbeta reverse. TCRdb's copy holds only in-frame clones and misses some; the assay was immunoSEQ multiplex PCR. The sample holds about 160,000 clones; 84% are singletons and the top ten take under 6.5%. Sequencing was performed on PBMCs. This sequence was found in a man between 45 and 60 years old in good health and CMV-seropositive. The V and J genes are TRBV11-3 and TRBJ2-1, with 7 bases that match TRBD2. DNA of the CDR3: TGTGCCAGCAGCGGGGGGGGTTCCTACAATGAGCAGTTCTTC. Its translation is CASSGGGSYNEQFF. The entire variable domain, with the rest obtained from reference TRBV11-3 and TRBJ2-1, is as follows: EAGVVQSPRYKIIEKKQPVAFWCNPISGHNTLYWYLQNLGQGPELLIRYENEEAVDDSQLPKDRFSAERLKGVDSTLKIQPAELGDSAVYLCASSGGGSYNEQFFGPGTRLTVL.